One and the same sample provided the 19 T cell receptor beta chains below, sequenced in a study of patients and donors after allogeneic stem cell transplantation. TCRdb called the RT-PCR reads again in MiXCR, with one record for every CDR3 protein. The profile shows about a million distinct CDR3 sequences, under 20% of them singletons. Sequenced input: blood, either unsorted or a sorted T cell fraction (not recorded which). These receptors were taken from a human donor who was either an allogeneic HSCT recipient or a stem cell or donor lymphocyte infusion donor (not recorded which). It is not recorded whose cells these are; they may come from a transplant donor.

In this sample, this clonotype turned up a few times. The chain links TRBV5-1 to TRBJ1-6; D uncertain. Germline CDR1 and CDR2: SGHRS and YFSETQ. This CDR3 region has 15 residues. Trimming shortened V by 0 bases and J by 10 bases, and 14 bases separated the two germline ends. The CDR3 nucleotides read TGCGCCAGCAGCTTGGCTGGGCAGATGCTATCACCCCTCCACTTT. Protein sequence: CASSLAGQMLSPLHF.

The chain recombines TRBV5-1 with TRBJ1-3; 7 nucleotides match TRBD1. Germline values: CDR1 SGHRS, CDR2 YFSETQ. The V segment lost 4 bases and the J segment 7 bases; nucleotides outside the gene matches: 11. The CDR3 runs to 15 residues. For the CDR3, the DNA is TGCGCCAGCAGCGATGGACGGACCAGGGGGAACACCATATATTTT. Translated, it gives CASSDGRTRGNTIYF.

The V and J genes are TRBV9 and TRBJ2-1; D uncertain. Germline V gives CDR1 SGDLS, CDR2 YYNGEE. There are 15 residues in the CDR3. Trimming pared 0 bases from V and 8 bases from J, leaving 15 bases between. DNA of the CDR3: TGTGCCAGCAGCGTAGATTTGGGGTCAGGTGATGAGCAGTTCTTC. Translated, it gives CASSVDLGSGDEQFF.

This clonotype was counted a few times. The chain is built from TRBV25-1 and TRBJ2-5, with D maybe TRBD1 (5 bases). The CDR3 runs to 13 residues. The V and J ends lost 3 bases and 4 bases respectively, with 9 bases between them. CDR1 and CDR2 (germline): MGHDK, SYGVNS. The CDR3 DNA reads TGTGCCAGCAGTGATCAGGGTCCAGAGACCCAGTACTTC. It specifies CASSDQGPETQYF.

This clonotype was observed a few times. CDR3 bases: TGCAGTGGGAGGCAGGGCAATCAGCCCCAGCATTTT. Translated: CSGRQGNQPQHF. The J gene is TRBJ1-5, the V gene TRBV20-1; D is unresolved. Germline V gives CDR1 DFQATT, CDR2 SNEGSKA (reference sequence). CDR3 size: 12 residues. Trimming shortened V by 7 bases and J by 2 bases, and 9 bases separated the two germline ends.

Here the CDR3 reads CASSQEGANTQYF. CDR3 DNA sequence: TGCGCCAGCAGCCAAGAGGGGGCAAATACGCAGTATTTT. V gene TRBV4-3 combines with J gene TRBJ2-3, with D perhaps matching TRBD1 (6 bases). Germline V gene sequence: CDR1 LGHNA, CDR2 YSLEER. The CDR3 extends over 13 amino acids. V lost 0 bases, J lost 7 bases, and 8 bases lay in between.

In nucleotides, the CDR3 is TGTGCCAGTAGTAGGCGGGATTCTGGAAACACCATATATTTT. Residues: CASSRRDSGNTIYF. This chain connects TRBV19 to TRBJ1-3, with D unresolved. Trimming took 4 bases from V and 1 from J, leaving 8 bases between them. This CDR3 is 14 amino acids long. The germline gives CDR1 LNHDA, CDR2 SQIVND (reference sequence).

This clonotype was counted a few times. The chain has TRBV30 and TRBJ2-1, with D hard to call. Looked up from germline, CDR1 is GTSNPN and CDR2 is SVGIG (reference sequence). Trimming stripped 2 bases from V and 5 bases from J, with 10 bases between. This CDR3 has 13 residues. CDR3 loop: CAWSLGRDNEQFF. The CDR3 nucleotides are TGTGCCTGGAGTCTGGGCAGAGACAATGAGCAGTTCTTC.

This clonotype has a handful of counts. The DNA for the CDR3 is TGTGCCAGCAGCAGGGGGCAAACCGGGGAGCTGTTTTTT. Translation gives CASSRGQTGELFF. The V and J genes are TRBV6-1 and TRBJ2-2; 8 positions agree with TRBD1. V lost 6 bases and J lost 5; bases outside the gene matches: 2. Germline CDR1 reads MNHNS; CDR2 reads SASEGT. The CDR3 is 13 amino acids.

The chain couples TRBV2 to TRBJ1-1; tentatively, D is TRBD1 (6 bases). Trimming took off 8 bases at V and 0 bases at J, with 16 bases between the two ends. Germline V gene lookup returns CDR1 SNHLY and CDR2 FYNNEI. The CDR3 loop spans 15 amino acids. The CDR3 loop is CASRPGRDMNTEAFF. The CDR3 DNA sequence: TGTGCCAGCCGGCCCGGACGGGACATGAACACTGAAGCTTTCTTT.

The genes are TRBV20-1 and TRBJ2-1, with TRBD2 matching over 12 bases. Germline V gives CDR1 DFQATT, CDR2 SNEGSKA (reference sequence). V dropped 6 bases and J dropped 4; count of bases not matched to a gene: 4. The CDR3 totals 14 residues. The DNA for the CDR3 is TGCAGTGCCCCTAGCGGGAGGGGTTACAATGAGCAGTTCTTC. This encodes CSAPSGRGYNEQFF.

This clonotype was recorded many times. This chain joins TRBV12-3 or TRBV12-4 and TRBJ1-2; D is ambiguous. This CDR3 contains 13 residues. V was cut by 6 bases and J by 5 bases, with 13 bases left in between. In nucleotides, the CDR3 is TGTGCCAGCAGCCCGGACCGCACTTATGGCTACACCTTC. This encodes CASSPDRTYGYTF.

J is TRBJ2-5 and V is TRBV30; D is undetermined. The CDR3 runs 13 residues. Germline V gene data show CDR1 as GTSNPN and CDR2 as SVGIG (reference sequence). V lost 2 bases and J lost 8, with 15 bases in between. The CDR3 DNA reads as TGTGCCTGGAGTAATTACGTTCTCGGCACCCAGTACTTC. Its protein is CAWSNYVLGTQYF.

In DNA, the CDR3 is TGTGCCAGCACCCTAAACAGGGGAAACTATGGCTACACCTTC. Its protein is CASTLNRGNYGYTF. This chain links TRBV13 with TRBJ1-2; TRBD1 aligns across 7 bases. The J segment lost 2 bases and the V segment lost 7 bases, leaving 7 bases of the junction unmatched. Per the germline V gene, CDR1 is PRHDT and CDR2 is FYEKMQ (reference sequence). CDR3 length equals 14 residues.

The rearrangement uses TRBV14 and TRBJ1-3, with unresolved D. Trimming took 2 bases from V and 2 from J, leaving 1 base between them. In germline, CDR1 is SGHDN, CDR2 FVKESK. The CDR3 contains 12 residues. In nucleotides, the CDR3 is TGTGCCAGCAGCCAACCTGGAAACACCATATATTTT. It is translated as CASSQPGNTIYF.

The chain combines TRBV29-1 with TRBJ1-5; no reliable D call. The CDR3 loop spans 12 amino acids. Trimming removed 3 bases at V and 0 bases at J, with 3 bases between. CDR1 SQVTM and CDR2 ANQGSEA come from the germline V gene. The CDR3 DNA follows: TGCAGCGTTGATCTTAGCAATCAGCCCCAGCATTTT. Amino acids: CSVDLSNQPQHF.

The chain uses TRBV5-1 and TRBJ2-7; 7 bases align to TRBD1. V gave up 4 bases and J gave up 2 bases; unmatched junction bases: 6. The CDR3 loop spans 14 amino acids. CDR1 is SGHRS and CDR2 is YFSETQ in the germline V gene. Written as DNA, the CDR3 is TGCGCCAGCAGCATGCTACAGGGGACCTACGAGCAGTACTTC. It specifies CASSMLQGTYEQYF. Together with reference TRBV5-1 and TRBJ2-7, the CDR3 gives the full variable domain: KAGVTQTPRYLIKTRGQQVTLSCSPISGHRSVSWYQQTPGQGLQFLFEYFSETQRNKGNFPGRFSGRQFSNSRSEMNVSTLELGDSALYLCASSMLQGTYEQYFGPGTRLTVT.

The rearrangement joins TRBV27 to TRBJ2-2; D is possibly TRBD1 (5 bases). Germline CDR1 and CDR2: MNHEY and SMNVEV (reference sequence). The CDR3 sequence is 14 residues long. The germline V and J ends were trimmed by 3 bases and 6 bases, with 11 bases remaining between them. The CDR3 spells CASSFQGISGELFF. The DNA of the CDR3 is TGTGCCAGCAGTTTCCAGGGAATCTCCGGGGAGCTGTTTTTT.

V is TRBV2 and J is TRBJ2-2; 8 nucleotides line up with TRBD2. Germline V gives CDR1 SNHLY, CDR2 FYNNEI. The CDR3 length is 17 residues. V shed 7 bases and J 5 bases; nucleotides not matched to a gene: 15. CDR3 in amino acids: CASNPLSSSGRTGELFF. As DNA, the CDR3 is TGTGCCAGCAATCCCCTTTCGTCTAGCGGGCGAACCGGGGAGCTGTTTTTT.